This T cell receptor (beta chain) was retrieved from a study of Graves' ophthalmopathy and Graves' hyperthyroidism. Trimming stripped 0 bases from V and 2 bases from J, with 8 bases between. The CDR3 is 14 amino acids. Germline assignment: CDR1 MNHEY and CDR2 SVGAGI. Amplification of TCR beta CDR3 regions used RNA transcripts. Following a first-round RT-PCR that used HTBI primers, a second-round multiplex PCR was carried out. From the multiplex PCR reads, TCRdb called clonotypes with MiXCR, one entry per CDR3 protein. The table records 400,000 or so distinct CDR3 sequences, about a sixth of them present only once. This clonotype was detected ten times or more.

V is TRBV6-5 and J is TRBJ2-7; no definite D call. The receptor was isolated from an adult woman with stable Graves' hyperthyroidism. The sequencing input was peripheral blood. The CDR3 region has the DNA TGTGCCAGCAGTTACTCGAGTCCCCCCTACGAGCAGTACTTC. Amino acid sequence: CASSYSSPPYEQYF.